This T cell receptor beta chain comes out of a study of cytomegalovirus exposure and HLA in healthy donors. Using immunoSEQ multiplex PCR, the repertoire was profiled, and TCRdb retains in-frame clones only, with some absent. Of about 240,000 clones in the sample, approximately 87% were seen once. The study's findings and limits: There were some public TCRs occurring in many donors, but most TCR sequences were rare.

As for this clone: The antigen remains undetermined.

This CDR3 is built from 15 residues. In germline, CDR1 is LNHDA, CDR2 SQIVND (reference sequence). V lost 5 bases to trimming and J lost 6 bases; unmatched junction nucleotides: 10. The receptor's source is a man between 18 and 29 years old in good health and CMV-seronegative. The V call is TRBV19, the J call TRBJ1-1; 9 nucleotides agree with TRBD1. The specimen sequenced was PBMCs. The CDR3, as DNA: TGTGCCAGTAGTGCCTGGGGACAGGGTTTTGCTGAAGCTTTCTTT. It encodes CASSAWGQGFAEAFF. Full variable domain (rest looked up from reference TRBV19 and TRBJ1-1): DGGITQSPKYLFRKEGQNVTLSCEQNLNHDAMYWYRQDPGQGLRLIYYSQIVNDFQKGDIAEGYSVSREKKESFPLTVTSAQKNPTAFYLCASSAWGQGFAEAFFGQGTRLTVV.